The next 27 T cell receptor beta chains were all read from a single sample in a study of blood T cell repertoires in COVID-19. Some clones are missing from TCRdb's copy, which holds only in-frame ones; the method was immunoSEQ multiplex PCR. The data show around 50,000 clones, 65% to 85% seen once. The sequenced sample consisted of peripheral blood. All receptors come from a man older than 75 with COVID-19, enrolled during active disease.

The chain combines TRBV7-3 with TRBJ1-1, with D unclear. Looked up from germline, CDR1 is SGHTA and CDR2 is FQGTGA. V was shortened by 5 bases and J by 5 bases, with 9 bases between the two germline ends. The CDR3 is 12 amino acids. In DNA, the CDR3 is TGTGCCAGCAGCAACGGGAGAACTGAAGCTTTCTTT. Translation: CASSNGRTEAFF.

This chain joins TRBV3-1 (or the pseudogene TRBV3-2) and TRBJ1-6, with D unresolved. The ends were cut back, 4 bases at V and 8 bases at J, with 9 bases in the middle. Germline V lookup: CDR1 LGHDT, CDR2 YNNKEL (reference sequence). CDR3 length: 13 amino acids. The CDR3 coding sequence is TGTGCCAGCAGCCGGCACCAGGATTCACCCCTCCACTTT. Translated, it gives CASSRHQDSPLHF.

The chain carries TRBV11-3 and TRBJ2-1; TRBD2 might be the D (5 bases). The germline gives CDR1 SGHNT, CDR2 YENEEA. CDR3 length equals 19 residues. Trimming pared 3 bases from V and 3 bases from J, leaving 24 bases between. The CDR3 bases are TGTGCCAGCAGCTTGGCAGGCGGACTCCCTTCTTTGGGCTACAATGAGCAGTTCTTC. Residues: CASSLAGGLPSLGYNEQFF.

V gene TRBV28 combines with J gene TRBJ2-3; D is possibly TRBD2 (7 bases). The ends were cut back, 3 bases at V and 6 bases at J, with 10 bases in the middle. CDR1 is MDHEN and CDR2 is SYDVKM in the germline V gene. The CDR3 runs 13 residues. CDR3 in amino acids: CASSFGGLDTQYF. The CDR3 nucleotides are TGTGCCAGCAGTTTCGGGGGGCTTGATACGCAGTATTTT.

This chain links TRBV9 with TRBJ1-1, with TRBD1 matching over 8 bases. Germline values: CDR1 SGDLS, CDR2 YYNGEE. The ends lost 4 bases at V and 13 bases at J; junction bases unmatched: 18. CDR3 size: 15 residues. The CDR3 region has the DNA TGTGCCAGCAGCCCCCGGGGGGCAGGGGGCGAGAGAGTTTTCTTT. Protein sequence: CASSPRGAGGERVFF.

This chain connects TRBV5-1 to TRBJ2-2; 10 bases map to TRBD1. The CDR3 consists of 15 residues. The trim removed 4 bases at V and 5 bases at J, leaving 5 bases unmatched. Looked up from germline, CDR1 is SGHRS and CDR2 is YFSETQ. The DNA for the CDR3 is TGCGCCAGCAGCCTCCCGGGACAGGGGACCGGGGAGCTGTTTTTT. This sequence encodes CASSLPGQGTGELFF.

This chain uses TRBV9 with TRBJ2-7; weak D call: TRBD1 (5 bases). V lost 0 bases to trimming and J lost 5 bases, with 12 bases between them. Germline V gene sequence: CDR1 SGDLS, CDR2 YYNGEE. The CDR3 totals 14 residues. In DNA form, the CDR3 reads TGTGCCAGCAGCGTAGGGGCAGGGAAGGACGAGCAGTACTTC. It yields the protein CASSVGAGKDEQYF.

CDR3 sequence (DNA): TGTGCCAGCAGTCTGACGGCCGCGGATGAGCAGTTCTTC. It translates to CASSLTAADEQFF. The chain couples TRBV6-6 to TRBJ2-1; no reliable D call. Germline V lookup: CDR1 MNHNY, CDR2 SVGAGI (reference sequence). CDR3 size: 13 residues. Trimming took 5 bases from V and 8 from J, leaving 13 bases between them.

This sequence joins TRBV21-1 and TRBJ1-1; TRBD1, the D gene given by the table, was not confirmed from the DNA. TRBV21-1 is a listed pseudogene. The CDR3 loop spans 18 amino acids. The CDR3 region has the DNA TGTGCCAGCAGCAAAGAGGAGGGGACAGGTCGTCGGGAGACTGAAGCTTTCTTT. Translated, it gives CASSKEEGTGRRETEAFF.

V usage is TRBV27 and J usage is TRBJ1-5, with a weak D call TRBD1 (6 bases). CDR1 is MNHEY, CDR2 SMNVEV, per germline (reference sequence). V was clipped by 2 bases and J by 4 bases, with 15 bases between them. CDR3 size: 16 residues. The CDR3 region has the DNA TGTGCCAGCAGTTTAGGCCCGGACAGCTTTAATCAGCCCCAGCATTTT. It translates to CASSLGPDSFNQPQHF.

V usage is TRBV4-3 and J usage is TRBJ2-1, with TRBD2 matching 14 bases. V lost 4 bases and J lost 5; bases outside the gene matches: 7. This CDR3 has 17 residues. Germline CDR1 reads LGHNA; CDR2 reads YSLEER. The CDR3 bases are TGCGCCAGCAGCCCGGGACTAGCGGGGGCTATGGACAATGAGCAGTTCTTC. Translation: CASSPGLAGAMDNEQFF.

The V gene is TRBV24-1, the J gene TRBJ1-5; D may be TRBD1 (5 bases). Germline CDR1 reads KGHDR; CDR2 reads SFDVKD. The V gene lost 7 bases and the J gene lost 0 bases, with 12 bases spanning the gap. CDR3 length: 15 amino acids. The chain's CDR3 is CATSPGLNSNQPQHF. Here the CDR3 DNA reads TGTGCCACCAGCCCGGGACTAAATAGCAATCAGCCCCAGCATTTT.

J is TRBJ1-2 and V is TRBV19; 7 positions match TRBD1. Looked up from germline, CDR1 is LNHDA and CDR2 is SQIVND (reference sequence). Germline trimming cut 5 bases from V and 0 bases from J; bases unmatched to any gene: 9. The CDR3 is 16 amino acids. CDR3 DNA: TGTGCCAGTAGTCAACGACAGGGATCAGCTAACTATGGCTACACCTTC. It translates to CASSQRQGSANYGYTF.

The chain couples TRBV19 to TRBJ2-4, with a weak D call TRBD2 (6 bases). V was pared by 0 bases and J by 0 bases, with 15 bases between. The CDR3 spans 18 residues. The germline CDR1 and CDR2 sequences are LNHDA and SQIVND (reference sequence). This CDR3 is CASSIDGAGTGAKNIQYF. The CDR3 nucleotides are TGTGCCAGTAGTATAGATGGGGCGGGGACGGGAGCCAAAAACATTCAGTACTTC. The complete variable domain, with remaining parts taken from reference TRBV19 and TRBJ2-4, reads DGGITQSPKYLFRKEGQNVTLSCEQNLNHDAMYWYRQDPGQGLRLIYYSQIVNDFQKGDIAEGYSVSREKKESFPLTVTSAQKNPTAFYLCASSIDGAGTGAKNIQYFGAGTRLSVL.

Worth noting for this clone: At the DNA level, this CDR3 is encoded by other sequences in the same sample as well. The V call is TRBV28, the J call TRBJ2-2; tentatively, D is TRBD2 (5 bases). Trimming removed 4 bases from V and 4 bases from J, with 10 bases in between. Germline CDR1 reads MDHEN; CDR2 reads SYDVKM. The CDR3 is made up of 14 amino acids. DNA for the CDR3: TGTGCCAGCAGTTCCTCTGGGAGCACCGGGGAGCTGTTTTTT. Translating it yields CASSSSGSTGELFF.

CDR3 DNA sequence: TGTGCCAGCAACCTAGACAGGGGAGAGACCCAGTACTTC. It codes for CASNLDRGETQYF. The chain employs TRBV12-3 or TRBV12-4 and TRBJ2-5; 8 positions agree with TRBD1. V dropped 7 bases and J dropped 4; count of bases not matched to a gene: 5. The CDR3 sequence is 13 residues long.

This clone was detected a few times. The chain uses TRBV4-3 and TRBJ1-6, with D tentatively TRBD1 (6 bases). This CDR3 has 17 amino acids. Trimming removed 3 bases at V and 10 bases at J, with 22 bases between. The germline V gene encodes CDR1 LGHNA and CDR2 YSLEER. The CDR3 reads CASSHLWVGGLESPLHF. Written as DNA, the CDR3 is TGCGCCAGCAGCCACCTCTGGGTGGGGGGGCTGGAGTCACCCCTCCACTTT.

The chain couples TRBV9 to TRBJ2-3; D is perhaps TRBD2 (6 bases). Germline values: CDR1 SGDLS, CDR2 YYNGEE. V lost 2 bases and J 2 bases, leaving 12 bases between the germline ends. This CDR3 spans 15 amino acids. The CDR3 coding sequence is TGTGCCAGCAGCGTGGGGGACTGGACCACAGATACGCAGTATTTT. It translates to CASSVGDWTTDTQYF.

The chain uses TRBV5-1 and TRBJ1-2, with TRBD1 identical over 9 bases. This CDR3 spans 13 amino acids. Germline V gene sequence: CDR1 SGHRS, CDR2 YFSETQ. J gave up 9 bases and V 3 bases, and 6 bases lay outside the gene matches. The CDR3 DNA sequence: TGCGCCAGCAGCTCGGGGACAGGGTGGAGCTACACCTTC. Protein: CASSSGTGWSYTF.

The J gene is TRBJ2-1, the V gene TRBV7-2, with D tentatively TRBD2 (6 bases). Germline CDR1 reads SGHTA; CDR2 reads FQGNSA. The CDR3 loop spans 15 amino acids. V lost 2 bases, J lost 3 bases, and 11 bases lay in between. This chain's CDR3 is CASSLIAVGYNEQFF. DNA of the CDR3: TGTGCCAGCAGCTTAATAGCGGTAGGCTACAATGAGCAGTTCTTC.

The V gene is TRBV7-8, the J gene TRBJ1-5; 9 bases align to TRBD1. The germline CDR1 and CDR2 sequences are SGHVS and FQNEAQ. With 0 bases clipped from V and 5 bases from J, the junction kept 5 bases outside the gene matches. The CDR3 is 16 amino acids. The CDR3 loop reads CASSLALGQGYQPQHF. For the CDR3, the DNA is TGTGCCAGCAGCTTAGCGCTCGGACAGGGGTATCAGCCCCAGCATTTT.

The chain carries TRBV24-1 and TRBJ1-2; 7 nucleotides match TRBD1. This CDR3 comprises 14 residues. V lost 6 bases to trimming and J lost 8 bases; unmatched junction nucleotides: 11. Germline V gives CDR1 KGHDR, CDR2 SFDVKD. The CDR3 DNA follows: TGTGCCACCAGTTTGCCCGACAGGGATTACGGCTACACCTTC. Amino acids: CATSLPDRDYGYTF.

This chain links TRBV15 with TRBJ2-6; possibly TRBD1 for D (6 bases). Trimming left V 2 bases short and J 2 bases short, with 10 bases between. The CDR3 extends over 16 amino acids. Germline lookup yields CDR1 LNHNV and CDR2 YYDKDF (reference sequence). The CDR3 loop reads CATSRHQGPGANVLTF. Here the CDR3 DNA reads TGTGCCACCAGCAGACATCAGGGGCCTGGGGCCAACGTCCTGACTTTC.

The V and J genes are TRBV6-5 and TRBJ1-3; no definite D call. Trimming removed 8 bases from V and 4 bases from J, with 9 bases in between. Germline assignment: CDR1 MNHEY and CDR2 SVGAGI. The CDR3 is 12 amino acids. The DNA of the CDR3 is TGTGCCAGCCCCAGGTCCGGAAACACCATATATTTT. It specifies CASPRSGNTIYF.

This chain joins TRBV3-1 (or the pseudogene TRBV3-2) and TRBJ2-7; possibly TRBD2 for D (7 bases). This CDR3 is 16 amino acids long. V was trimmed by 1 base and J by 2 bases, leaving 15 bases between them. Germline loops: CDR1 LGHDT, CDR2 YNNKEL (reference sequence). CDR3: CASSQGGRESPYEQYV. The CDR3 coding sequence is TGTGCCAGCAGCCAAGGGGGGCGGGAGTCCCCCTACGAGCAGTACGTC.

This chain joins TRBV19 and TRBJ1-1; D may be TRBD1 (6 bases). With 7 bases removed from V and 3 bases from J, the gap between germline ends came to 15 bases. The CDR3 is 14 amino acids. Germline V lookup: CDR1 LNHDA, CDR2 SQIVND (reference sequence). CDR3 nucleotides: TGTGCCAGTACGGGCAGGGGTAAGGACACTGAAGCTTTCTTT. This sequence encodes CASTGRGKDTEAFF.

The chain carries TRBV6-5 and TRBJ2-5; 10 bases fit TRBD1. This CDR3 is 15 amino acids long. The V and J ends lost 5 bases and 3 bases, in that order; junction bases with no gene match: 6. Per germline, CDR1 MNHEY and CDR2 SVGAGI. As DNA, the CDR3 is TGTGCCAGCAGTAAAAGGGGGACAGGGGAAGAGACCCAGTACTTC. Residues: CASSKRGTGEETQYF.